This TCR beta chain was obtained from a study of T-cell memory formation after mild COVID-19. Germline V CDR1 and CDR2: SGHRS, YFSETQ. The CDR3 consists of 13 residues. Trimming took off 6 bases at V and 8 bases at J, with 15 bases between the two ends. 5'RACE with constant-segment primers yielded barcoded, UMI-tagged TCR alpha and TCR beta cDNA libraries. TCRdb called the 5' RACE reads again in MiXCR, with one record for every CDR3 protein. The data show 180,000 or so distinct CDR3 sequences, with 11% seen just once and around 3.8% held by the top ten. This clonotype was recorded a few times. Sequencing was done on a sample of PBMCs or a T cell subset sorted from them (not recorded which). The TCR comes from a man aged 18 to 35 who had mild COVID-19 (a few samples of this study predate the infection). Cell type and time point are not known. The chain joins TRBV5-1 to TRBJ2-1; either TRBD1 or TRBD2 may supply D (6 bases each). This chain's CDR3 is CASTSTGTHEQFF. CDR3 nucleotides: TGCGCCAGCACAAGTACAGGGACTCATGAGCAGTTCTTC.